This TCR beta chain was sequenced for a study of T-cell reconstitution after alpha-beta-depleted transplantation in children. Study outcomes and limitations: By one year post-transplant, T-cell counts and diversity largely arose from T cells that were newly produced. Diversity of TCRbeta at day 60 was high in some patients, arising from surviving recipient T cells and thymic progenitors.

With 6 bases clipped from V and 6 bases from J, the junction kept 5 bases outside the gene matches. Germline CDR1 is MNHEY and CDR2 is SMNVEV (reference sequence). The CDR3 totals 14 residues. This clonotype occurred many times. As yet, its antigen is unknown. The TCRbeta library was prepared with unique molecular identifiers. TCRdb itself ran the PCR reads through MiXCR, one entry per CDR3 protein. Among about 460,000 distinct CDR3 sequences, under 12% were seen once, and the ten largest hold 2% to 2.5%. This receptor was identified in a child aged 2 to 15 with inherited bone marrow failure, due to receive a stem cell transplant. Sample: PBMCs, taken before TCRalphabeta/CD19-depleted stem cell transplant. The V and J genes are TRBV27 and TRBJ1-5; 10 positions agree with TRBD1. The chain's CDR3 is CASRTGGSGQPQHF. The CDR3 coding sequence is TGTGCCAGCAGGACAGGGGGCTCGGGTCAGCCCCAGCATTTT.